What follows are 16 T cell receptor beta chains derived from one specimen sequenced in a study of blood T cell repertoires in COVID-19. Profiling relied on immunoSEQ multiplex PCR, and the TCRdb table lists in-frame clones only, not all of them. The table records around 320,000 clones, roughly 86% of them present only once. Sequencing was carried out using peripheral blood. The receptors stem from a woman in her 30s with COVID-19, enrolled during active disease.

This clone came up once. The chain uses TRBV27 and TRBJ1-5; D may be TRBD1 (5 bases). This CDR3 is 14 amino acids long. Trimming shortened V by 1 base and J by 4 bases, and 8 bases separated the two germline ends. CDR1 is MNHEY and CDR2 is SMNVEV in the germline V gene (reference sequence). The CDR3 protein is CASSLWGGNQPQHF. The CDR3 nucleotides are TGTGCCAGCAGTTTATGGGGGGGTAATCAGCCCCAGCATTTT.

This chain links TRBV4-1 with TRBJ1-1; TRBD1 is a possible D gene (5 bases). Germline V gives CDR1 MGHRA, CDR2 YSYEKL. Between the trimmed V and J ends, which lost 1 base and 4 bases, there was a span of 13 bases. This CDR3 comprises 15 residues. The chain's CDR3 is CASSQGEGWGTEAFF. CDR3 DNA: TGCGCCAGCAGCCAAGGGGAGGGGTGGGGCACTGAAGCTTTCTTT.

The chain recombines TRBV7-9 with TRBJ2-7; D ambiguous. The CDR3 runs 11 residues. V lost 5 bases, J lost 2 bases, and 4 bases lay in between. Germline V lookup: CDR1 SEHNR, CDR2 FQNEAQ (reference sequence). The CDR3 DNA reads as TGTGCCAGCAGCCGGGCCTACGAGCAGTACTTC. As protein: CASSRAYEQYF.

CDR3 sequence (DNA): TGTGCCAGCAGTGGGGGTTGGGACACGTTAGCCAAAAACATTCAGTACTTC. Translating gives CASSGGWDTLAKNIQYF. V is TRBV28 and J is TRBJ2-4, with D tentatively TRBD1 (6 bases). The length of the CDR3 is 17 residues. Germline V lookup: CDR1 MDHEN, CDR2 SYDVKM. Deletions cut 5 bases from V and 0 bases from J, with 17 bases between.

V gene TRBV9 combines with J gene TRBJ2-2; 9 bases fit TRBD2. V gave up 4 bases and J gave up 3 bases; unmatched junction bases: 7. Germline loops: CDR1 SGDLS, CDR2 YYNGEE. The CDR3 has 16 residues. DNA of the CDR3: TGTGCCAGCAGCAGTGCTAGCGGGGTTTACACCGGGGAGCTGTTTTTT. Translation gives CASSSASGVYTGELFF.

This clone was detected a few times. This chain uses TRBV6-5 with TRBJ1-4; 9 bases agree with TRBD1. CDR3 size: 16 residues. Germline loops: CDR1 MNHEY, CDR2 SVGAGI. V shed 4 bases and J 0 bases; nucleotides not matched to a gene: 3. This CDR3 reads CASSWTGDATNEKLFF. CDR3 coding DNA: TGTGCCAGCAGTTGGACAGGGGATGCAACTAATGAAAAACTGTTTTTT.

This clone was recorded a few times. V gene TRBV6-5 combines with J gene TRBJ1-2; no clear D. The CDR3 loop spans 16 amino acids. V lost 2 bases and J lost 0, with 13 bases in between. Germline CDR1 is MNHEY and CDR2 is SVGAGI. The CDR3 spells CASSYAAAQPNYGYTF. CDR3 nucleotide sequence: TGTGCCAGCAGTTACGCGGCAGCCCAACCTAACTATGGCTACACCTTC.

This chain joins TRBV5-1 and TRBJ2-7, with 11 bases matching TRBD2. V lost 1 base and J lost 0; bases outside the gene matches: 9. CDR1 is SGHRS and CDR2 is YFSETQ in the germline V gene. The CDR3 consists of 18 residues. In DNA form, the CDR3 reads TGCGCCAGCAGCTTGAGAGCTAGCGGGGGGCTGATCTCCTACGAGCAGTACTTC. This encodes CASSLRASGGLISYEQYF.

The gene calls are TRBV12-3 or TRBV12-4 and TRBJ2-7; no clear D gene. The V gene lost 7 bases and the J gene lost 6 bases, with 16 bases spanning the gap. The CDR3 runs to 13 residues. The CDR3 nucleotides read TGTGCCAGCAATCAGCGCCCTAAATCCGAGCAGTACTTC. Its translation: CASNQRPKSEQYF.

The gene calls are TRBV6-5 and TRBJ2-5, with 8 bases aligning to TRBD2. After removal of 2 bases from V and 5 bases from J, the junction contained 7 bases not matched to a gene. From germline, CDR1 is MNHEY and CDR2 SVGAGI. The CDR3 is 15 amino acids. The CDR3 DNA follows: TGTGCCAGCAGTTACGGCCCGGGGGGGCGTGAGACCCAGTACTTC. Residues: CASSYGPGGRETQYF.

This chain connects TRBV4-2 to TRBJ1-4; TRBD1 agrees at 10 bases. Trimming at V came to 3 bases and at J to 8 bases, leaving 6 bases not matched to a gene. The CDR3 is made up of 15 amino acids. Germline CDR1 is LGHNA and CDR2 is YNFKEQ. The chain's CDR3 is CASSHAGTGVEKLFF. CDR3 in DNA: TGTGCCAGCAGCCACGCAGGGACAGGGGTCGAAAAACTGTTTTTT.

The chain couples TRBV5-5 to TRBJ2-5, with 13 nucleotides matching TRBD2. Germline V gene data show CDR1 as SGHKS and CDR2 as YYEKEE (reference sequence). The CDR3 loop spans 17 amino acids. J lost 2 bases, V lost 5 bases, and 9 bases had no gene match. CDR3 protein: CASRSGLAGDIQETQYF. DNA for the CDR3: TGTGCCAGCAGATCCGGACTAGCGGGGGATATACAAGAGACCCAGTACTTC.

The rearrangement joins TRBV6-5 to TRBJ2-1; 10 bases are shared with TRBD2. The CDR3 contains 15 residues. Trimming cost V 4 bases and J 3 bases; bases outside gene matches: 3. Germline V gene lookup returns CDR1 MNHEY and CDR2 SVGAGI. This CDR3 is CASSSSGGYYNEQFF. As DNA, the CDR3 is TGTGCCAGCAGTTCTAGCGGGGGCTACTACAATGAGCAGTTCTTC.

The chain uses TRBV18 and TRBJ2-5; TRBD1 is a possible D gene (5 bases). The V end lost 2 bases, the J end lost 1 base, and 8 bases lay between the germline ends. The CDR3 length is 14 residues. Germline-derived CDR1 and CDR2 are KGHSH and LQKENI. CDR3 protein: CASSPEGVQETQYF. The DNA for the CDR3 is TGTGCCAGCTCACCAGAAGGGGTCCAAGAGACCCAGTACTTC.

This chain uses TRBV11-3 with TRBJ2-7; TRBD2 aligns across 8 bases. J lost 2 bases, V lost 0 bases, and 18 bases had no gene match. CDR1 and CDR2 from the germline V gene are SGHNT and YENEEA. The CDR3 runs to 20 residues. DNA for the CDR3: TGTGCCAGCAGCTTAGATCCCGTCACCGGTGGTAGCGGGGCCACCTACGAGCAGTACTTC. This codes for CASSLDPVTGGSGATYEQYF.

The chain couples TRBV2 to TRBJ2-5; possibly TRBD2 for D (5 bases). Germline CDR1 and CDR2: SNHLY and FYNNEI. The CDR3 loop spans 12 amino acids. V was clipped by 6 bases and J by 7 bases, with 12 bases between them. Here the CDR3 DNA reads TGTGCCAGCAGGGATGGACTCCCGACCCAGTACTTC. This translates into CASRDGLPTQYF.